The 6 T cell receptor beta chains below were found in one sample sequenced in a study of T cell repertoires in cytomegalovirus infection. TCRdb redid the calling of the reads with MiXCR, one entry per CDR3 protein. The table has 200,000 or so distinct CDR3 sequences, under 30% seen once. The sequencing sample was made of PBMCs. The receptors were sampled from a human donor in good health (CMV status not recorded). Some clones in this sample may be carry-over from other donors' samples.

J is TRBJ2-7 and V is TRBV15; perhaps TRBD2 as D (5 bases). V lost 0 bases, J lost 5 bases, and 11 bases lay in between. The CDR3 has 14 residues. From germline, CDR1 is LNHNV and CDR2 YYDKDF (reference sequence). The CDR3 loop reads CATSREQLGHEQYF. CDR3 DNA: TGTGCCACCAGCAGAGAGCAACTAGGGCACGAGCAGTACTTC.

The rearrangement uses TRBV6-5 and TRBJ1-1; D ambiguous. V was trimmed by 6 bases and J by 0 bases, leaving 8 bases between them. The germline gives CDR1 MNHEY, CDR2 SVGAGI. The CDR3 spans 13 residues. The CDR3, as DNA: TGTGCCAGCAGAACGGAGCTGAACACTGAAGCTTTCTTT. This codes for CASRTELNTEAFF.

The rearrangement links TRBV6-2 or TRBV6-3 to TRBJ1-1; D unclear. This CDR3 region has 12 residues. V lost 6 bases and J 8 bases, leaving 13 bases between the germline ends. The germline V gene has CDR1 MNHEY and CDR2 SVGEGT. CDR3 protein: CASRHQAAEAFF. As DNA, the CDR3 is TGTGCCAGCAGGCATCAGGCAGCAGAAGCTTTCTTT.

This clonotype was seen a few times. The V gene is TRBV6-5, the J gene TRBJ1-2; tentative D call: TRBD1 (6 bases). Trimming took 0 bases from V and 4 from J, leaving 21 bases between them. CDR1 is MNHEY, CDR2 SVGAGI, per germline. The CDR3 has 18 amino acids. The CDR3 DNA is TGTGCCAGCAGTTACTCTGCTATTTACAGGGAAGGGGGCTATGGCTACACCTTC. Translated, it gives CASSYSAIYREGGYGYTF.

This clonotype has a handful of counts. The J gene is TRBJ2-6, the V gene TRBV11-2; D call uncertain. Germline V gene sequence: CDR1 SGHAT, CDR2 FQNNGV. Trimming took off 8 bases at V and 4 bases at J, with 12 bases between the two ends. The length of the CDR3 is 14 residues. The CDR3 reads CASPPVGGANVLTF. The CDR3 region has the DNA TGTGCCAGCCCCCCCGTAGGGGGGGCCAACGTCCTGACTTTC.

The chain has TRBV20-1 and TRBJ2-7, with 13 bases identical to TRBD2. Per the germline V gene, CDR1 is DFQATT and CDR2 is SNEGSKA (reference sequence). Trimming at V came to 3 bases and at J to 6 bases, leaving 2 bases not matched to a gene. The CDR3 is 13 amino acids. The DNA for the CDR3 is TGCAGTGCTAGGGGACTAGCGGGGACCGAGCAGTACTTC. Its protein is CSARGLAGTEQYF.